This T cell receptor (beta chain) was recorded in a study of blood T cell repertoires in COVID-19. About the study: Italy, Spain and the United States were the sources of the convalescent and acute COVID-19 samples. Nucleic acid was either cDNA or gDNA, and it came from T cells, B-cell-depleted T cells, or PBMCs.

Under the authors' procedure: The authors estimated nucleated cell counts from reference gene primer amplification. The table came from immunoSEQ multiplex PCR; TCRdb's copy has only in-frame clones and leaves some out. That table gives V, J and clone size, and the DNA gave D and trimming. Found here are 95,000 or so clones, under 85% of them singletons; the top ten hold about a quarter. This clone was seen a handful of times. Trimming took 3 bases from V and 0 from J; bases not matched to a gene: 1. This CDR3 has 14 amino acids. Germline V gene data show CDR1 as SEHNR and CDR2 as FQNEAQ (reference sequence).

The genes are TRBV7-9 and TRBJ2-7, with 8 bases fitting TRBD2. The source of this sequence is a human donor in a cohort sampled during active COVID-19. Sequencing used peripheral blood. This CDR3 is CASSLGTSSYEQYF. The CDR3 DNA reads TGTGCCAGCAGCTTGGGGACTAGCTCCTACGAGCAGTACTTC.